A selection of T cell receptor beta chains follows, all from one sample in a study of OX40 agonist ivuxolimab in advanced cancers. The repertoire was sequenced with immunoSEQ multiplex PCR; TCRdb's copy has only in-frame clones and lacks some. Found here are about 48,000 clones, around nine tenths of them singletons; the top ten hold about 10%. Sample: CD4+ or CD8+ T cells sorted from blood, taken in a trial of the OX40 agonist ivuxolimab. Receptors originate from an adult with an advanced solid tumor such as melanoma, head and neck, liver or kidney cancer. The CDR3 runs from the conserved cysteine through the conserved F or W. A D gene is named only where the DNA matches it firmly. A clone size is listed for some rows: how often the clone was seen (once, few, many), or a class if it is expanded.

D: -; V: TRBV30; J: TRBJ2-7; size: -; DNA: TGTGCCTGGAGTACTGTTTACGAGCAGTACTTC; CDR3: CAWSTVYEQYF
D: TRBD2; V: TRBV28; J: TRBJ2-1; size: -; DNA: TGTGCCAGCAGTTTATGGGCTAGCGGGAGTAGAGATGAGCAGTTCTTC; CDR3: CASSLWASGSRDEQFF
D: TRBD2; V: TRBV14; J: TRBJ2-7; size: -; DNA: TGTGCCAGCAGCCTCGACGGGGGGGCCGACGAGCAGTACTTC; CDR3: CASSLDGGADEQYF
D: -; V: TRBV7-9; J: TRBJ2-5; size: -; DNA: TGTGCCAGCAGCTCCCAAGAGACCCAGTACTTC; CDR3: CASSSQETQYF
D: TRBD2; V: TRBV7-2; J: TRBJ2-3; size: -; DNA: TGTGCCAGCAGCTTAAGTGCGGGGGGGATCACAGATACGCAGTATTTT; CDR3: CASSLSAGGITDTQYF
D: TRBD2; V: TRBV6-5; J: TRBJ2-1; size: -; DNA: TGTGCCAGCAGTTACCTGAGCGGGGGCCCAGGCGAGCAGTTCTTC; CDR3: CASSYLSGGPGEQFF
D: TRBD2; V: TRBV7-9; J: TRBJ2-3; size: -; DNA: TGTGCCAGCAGCTTTAAAGGGGCTAGCGGGAGCACAGATACGCAGTATTTT; CDR3: CASSFKGASGSTDTQYF
D: -; V: TRBV7-9; J: TRBJ1-1; size: -; DNA: TGTGCCAGCAGCTTAGACGTGAACACTGAAGCTTTCTTT; CDR3: CASSLDVNTEAFF
D: -; V: TRBV5-4; J: TRBJ2-3; size: once; DNA: TGTGCCAGCAGCTTAACGGGCGGGCTTAGGTTTGGGTCAGATACGCAGTATTTT; CDR3: CASSLTGGLRFGSDTQYF
D: -; V: TRBV4-1; J: TRBJ2-7; size: -; DNA: TGCGCCAGCAGCCAAGGGGTAGGGTCCTACGAGCAGTACTTC; CDR3: CASSQGVGSYEQYF
D: -; V: TRBV28; J: TRBJ1-1; size: few; DNA: TGTGCCAGCAGTGAACCCACAGGAGTCACTGAAGCTTTCTTT; CDR3: CASSEPTGVTEAFF
D: -; V: TRBV7-9; J: TRBJ2-6; size: -; DNA: TGTGCCAGCAGTGATGGGGCCAACGTCCTGACTTTC; CDR3: CASSDGANVLTF
D: -; V: TRBV28; J: TRBJ2-7; size: -; DNA: TGTGCCAGCTCTTGGAACGAGCAGTACTTC; CDR3: CASSWNEQYF
D: -; V: TRBV6-1; J: TRBJ2-3; size: few; DNA: TGTGCCAGCAGTGAGACACCCGCTAGCACAGATACGCAGTATTTT; CDR3: CASSETPASTDTQYF
D: -; V: TRBV4-2; J: TRBJ2-2; size: -; DNA: TGTGCCAGCAGCCAATACCCCAACCGGGACATGGTTGGGGAGCTGTTTTTT; CDR3: CASSQYPNRDMVGELFF
D: TRBD1; V: TRBV7-2; J: TRBJ1-2; size: -; DNA: TGTGCCAGCAGCTCTGGGGGACAGAGCTATGGCTACACCTTC; CDR3: CASSSGGQSYGYTF
D: -; V: TRBV6-5; J: TRBJ1-5; size: -; DNA: TGTGCCAGCAGTTACGGGCCGCTTAACGGCAATCAGCCCCAGCATTTT; CDR3: CASSYGPLNGNQPQHF
D: -; V: TRBV2; J: TRBJ1-6; size: few; DNA: TGTGCCAGAAGGACGGCGAGCTCCTATAATTCACCCCTCCACTTT; CDR3: CARRTASSYNSPLHF
D: -; V: TRBV9; J: TRBJ2-7; size: -; DNA: TGTGCCAGCAGCGTATCCGTGGGCTCCTACGAGCAGTACTTC; CDR3: CASSVSVGSYEQYF
D: TRBD1; V: TRBV13; J: TRBJ2-2; size: -; DNA: TGTGCCAGCAGCTTCCCGACAGGGGTCCACACCGGGGAGCTGTTTTTT; CDR3: CASSFPTGVHTGELFF
D: TRBD1; V: TRBV29-1; J: TRBJ2-3; size: -; DNA: TGCACGACAGGGGAGCCCACAGATACGCAGTATTTT; CDR3: CTTGEPTDTQYF
D: -; V: TRBV28; J: TRBJ2-7; size: -; DNA: TGTGCCAGCAGTTCGGGAAGAGCCTACGAGCAGTACTTC; CDR3: CASSSGRAYEQYF
D: -; V: TRBV27; J: TRBJ1-4; size: few; DNA: TGTGCCAGCAACCGGGGTCCCGGGGACGAAAAACTGTTTTTT; CDR3: CASNRGPGDEKLFF
D: TRBD2; V: TRBV27; J: TRBJ2-3; size: -; DNA: TGTGCCAGCTCTAGCCTCGGGACTAGCGGGAGTAAGGGCACAGATACGCAGTATTTT; CDR3: CASSSLGTSGSKGTDTQYF
D: -; V: TRBV11-2; J: TRBJ2-5; size: -; DNA: TGTGCCAGCAGCTGGACAGAAGAGACCCAGTACTTC; CDR3: CASSWTEETQYF
D: TRBD1; V: TRBV15; J: TRBJ1-4; size: -; DNA: TGTGCCACCTCCGGGACAGGTAGAGAAAAACTGTTTTTT; CDR3: CATSGTGREKLFF
D: TRBD2; V: TRBV4-3; J: TRBJ2-7; size: -; DNA: TGCGCCAGCAGCCAAGATCTTACCAGGATCGGGGGGTCCGAGCAGTACTTC; CDR3: CASSQDLTRIGGSEQYF
D: TRBD2; V: TRBV18; J: TRBJ2-1; size: -; DNA: TGTGCCAGCTTAAGGACTAGCGGGAGAAATGAGCAGTTCTTC; CDR3: CASLRTSGRNEQFF
D: -; V: TRBV28; J: TRBJ1-4; size: -; DNA: TGTGCCAGCAGTCTCCGCCCTGCAACTAATGAAAAACTGTTTTTT; CDR3: CASSLRPATNEKLFF
D: TRBD1; V: TRBV5-1; J: TRBJ1-2; size: -; DNA: TGCGCCAGCAGCTTTGGGACCGGGACAGGTTATGGCTACACCTTC; CDR3: CASSFGTGTGYGYTF
D: -; V: TRBV27; J: TRBJ2-1; size: -; DNA: TGTGCCAGCAGTTTATCAACTGGGATGAATGAGCAGTTCTTC; CDR3: CASSLSTGMNEQFF
D: -; V: TRBV29-1; J: TRBJ1-2; size: -; DNA: TGCAGCGTTGTCGGGGAGGGTTCCCACTATGGCTACACCTTC; CDR3: CSVVGEGSHYGYTF
D: TRBD2; V: TRBV27; J: TRBJ2-3; size: once; DNA: TGTGCCAGCAGTTTCGGCTGGGAGGCGGGGGTACGCACAGATACGCAGTATTTT; CDR3: CASSFGWEAGVRTDTQYF
D: -; V: TRBV7-9; J: TRBJ1-4; size: once; DNA: TGTGCCAGCAGCTTATCGGGTCGAGGACAGTGGAATGAAAAACTGTTTTTT; CDR3: CASSLSGRGQWNEKLFF
D: -; V: TRBV5-5; J: TRBJ2-7; size: -; DNA: TGTGCCAGCAGCTTGGAACGGGGGAACTACGAGCAGTACTTC; CDR3: CASSLERGNYEQYF
D: -; V: TRBV28; J: TRBJ2-5; size: -; DNA: TGTGCCAGCAGTTCCCTCACGGGCAGGGAGACCCAGTACTTC; CDR3: CASSSLTGRETQYF
D: -; V: TRBV28; J: TRBJ2-1; size: -; DNA: TGTGCCAGCAGTTTATCAGGGATCCCCAACAATGAGCAGTTCTTC; CDR3: CASSLSGIPNNEQFF
D: -; V: TRBV19; J: TRBJ1-2; size: -; DNA: TGTGCCAGTAGTATGATCGCACTCGGAGGCTACACCTTC; CDR3: CASSMIALGGYTF
D: -; V: TRBV13; J: TRBJ2-7; size: -; DNA: TGTGCCAGCAGCCTGGGTGGTAGCACGGGGTACGAGCAGTACTTC; CDR3: CASSLGGSTGYEQYF
D: -; V: TRBV15; J: TRBJ2-1; size: -; DNA: TGTGCCACCAGCAGAGAACGGGGGTACGGTGAGCAGTTCTTC; CDR3: CATSRERGYGEQFF
D: TRBD1; V: TRBV9; J: TRBJ2-1; size: few; DNA: TGTGCCAGCAGCCAGGGGGAAAATGAGCAGTTCTTC; CDR3: CASSQGENEQFF
D: -; V: TRBV4-3; J: TRBJ2-1; size: -; DNA: TGCGCCAGCAGCCAAGATACAGGCAGGGAGCAGTTCTTC; CDR3: CASSQDTGREQFF
D: -; V: TRBV18; J: TRBJ2-5; size: -; DNA: TGTGCCAGCTCACCACCGGTCCAAGAGACCCAGTACTTC; CDR3: CASSPPVQETQYF
D: TRBD2; V: TRBV4-2; J: TRBJ2-1; size: -; DNA: TGTGCCAGCGGAACTAGCGGGAGCCACAATGAGCAGTTCTTC; CDR3: CASGTSGSHNEQFF
D: -; V: TRBV6-5; J: TRBJ2-7; size: -; DNA: TGTGCCAGCACCTCCGAGGGCTCCTACGAGCAGTACTTC; CDR3: CASTSEGSYEQYF